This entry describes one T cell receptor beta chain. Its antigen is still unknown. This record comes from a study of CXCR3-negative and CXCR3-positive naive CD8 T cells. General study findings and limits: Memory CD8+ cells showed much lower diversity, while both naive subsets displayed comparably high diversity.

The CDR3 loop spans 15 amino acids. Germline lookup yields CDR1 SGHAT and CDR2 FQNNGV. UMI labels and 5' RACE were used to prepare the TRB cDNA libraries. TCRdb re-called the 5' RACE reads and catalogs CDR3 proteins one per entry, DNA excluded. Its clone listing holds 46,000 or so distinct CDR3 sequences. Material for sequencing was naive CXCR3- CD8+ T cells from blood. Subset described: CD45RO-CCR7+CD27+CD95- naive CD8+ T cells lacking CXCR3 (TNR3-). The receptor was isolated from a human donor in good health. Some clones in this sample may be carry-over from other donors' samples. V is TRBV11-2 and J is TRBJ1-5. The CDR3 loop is CASSSEGTSNQPQHF.